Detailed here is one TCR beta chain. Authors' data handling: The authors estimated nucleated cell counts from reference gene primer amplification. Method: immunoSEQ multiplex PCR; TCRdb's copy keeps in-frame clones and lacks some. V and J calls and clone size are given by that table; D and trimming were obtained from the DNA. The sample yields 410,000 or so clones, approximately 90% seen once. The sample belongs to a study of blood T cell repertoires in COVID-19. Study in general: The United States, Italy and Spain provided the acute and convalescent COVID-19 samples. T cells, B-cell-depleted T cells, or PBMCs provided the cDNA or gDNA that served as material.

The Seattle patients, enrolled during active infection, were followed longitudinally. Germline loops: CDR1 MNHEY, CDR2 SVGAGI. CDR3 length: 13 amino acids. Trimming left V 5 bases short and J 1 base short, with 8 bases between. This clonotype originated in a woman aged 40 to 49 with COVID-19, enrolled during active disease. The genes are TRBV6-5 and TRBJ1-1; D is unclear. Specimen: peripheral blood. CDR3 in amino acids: CASSRQENTEAFF. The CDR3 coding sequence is TGTGCCAGCAGTCGGCAGGAGAACACTGAAGCTTTCTTT.